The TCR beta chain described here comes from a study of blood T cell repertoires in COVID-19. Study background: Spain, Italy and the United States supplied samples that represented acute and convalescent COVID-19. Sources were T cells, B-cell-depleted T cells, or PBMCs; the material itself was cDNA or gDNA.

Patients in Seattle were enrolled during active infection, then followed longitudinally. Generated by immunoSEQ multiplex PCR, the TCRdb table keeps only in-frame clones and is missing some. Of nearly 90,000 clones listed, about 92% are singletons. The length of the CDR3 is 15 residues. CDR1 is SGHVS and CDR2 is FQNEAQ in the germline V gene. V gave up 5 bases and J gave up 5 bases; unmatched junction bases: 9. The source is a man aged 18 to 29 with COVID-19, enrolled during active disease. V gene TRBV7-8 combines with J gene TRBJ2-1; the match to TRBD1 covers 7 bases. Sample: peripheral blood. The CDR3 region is CASSPRDRPNNEQFF. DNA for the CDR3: TGTGCCAGCAGCCCCCGGGACAGACCGAACAATGAGCAGTTCTTC.